Listed below are T cell receptor beta chains from one sample, sequenced in a study of blood T cell repertoires in COVID-19. Sequenced by immunoSEQ multiplex PCR; TCRdb stores in-frame clones only, minus some. The sample includes about 100,000 clones, roughly nine tenths of them seen just once. Sequencing was carried out using peripheral blood. These receptors originate from a man aged 60 to 75 with acute or convalescent COVID-19. CDR3s include the opening cysteine and the closing phenylalanine or tryptophan. The D gene is left open where the match is weak. The listing skips clone size in some rows; elsewhere it reads once, few, many or a size class.

j_call clone_size d_call v_call cdr3_nt cdr3_aa
TRBJ2-1 . . TRBV27 TGTGCCAGCAGCGGGTGGAATGAGCAGTTCTTC CASSGWNEQFF
TRBJ1-1 . . TRBV28 TGTGCCAGCAGTTTACTACTGATGAACACTGAAGCTTTCTTT CASSLLLMNTEAFF
TRBJ1-2 few TRBD1 TRBV9 TGTGCCAGCAGCCCACGGACAGGAGACTTTTATGGCTACACCTTC CASSPRTGDFYGYTF
TRBJ1-3 . TRBD1 TRBV9 TGTGCCAGCAGCGGTGCCGGGACAGACTCTGGAAACACCATATATTTT CASSGAGTDSGNTIYF
TRBJ2-7 . TRBD2 TRBV5-1 TGCGCCAGCAGCCCCCCTGCGGGAGGGAGGTACGAGCAGTACTTC CASSPPAGGRYEQYF
TRBJ2-7 . . TRBV28 TGTGCCAGCAGTTCAGTGATCGAGCAGTACTTC CASSSVIEQYF
TRBJ2-3 . TRBD2 TRBV7-3 TGTGCCAGCAGCCTGACTAGCGGGCCTCCCACAGATACGCAGTATTTT CASSLTSGPPTDTQYF
TRBJ1-2 once . TRBV10-1 TGCGCCAGCAGTGAGACACAACCCTATGGCTACACCTTC CASSETQPYGYTF
TRBJ2-5 . . TRBV7-2 TGTGCCAGCAGCCCCAGGGTAGGGACCCAGTACTTC CASSPRVGTQYF
TRBJ1-2 few . TRBV21-1 TGTGCCAGCAGCAAAGTCGCGCGGGGGCTCCCCTATGGCTACACCTTC CASSKVARGLPYGYTF
TRBJ2-5 . TRBD2 TRBV25-1 TGTGCCAGCAGTGAATGGGGGGGAGAGGAGACCCAGTACTTC CASSEWGGEETQYF
TRBJ1-6 . . TRBV7-3 TGTGCCAGCAGCCGGGGGGGCATAGGGTCACCCCTCCACTTT CASSRGGIGSPLHF
TRBJ1-1 . . TRBV14 TGTGCCAGCAGCCAAGTTGTTGGAGCATTGAACACTGAAGCTTTCTTT CASSQVVGALNTEAFF
TRBJ1-2 few TRBD1 TRBV3-1/TRBV3-2 TGTGCCAGCAGCCTCCAGGGGGCGCTTGGCTACACCTTC CASSLQGALGYTF
TRBJ2-2 . . TRBV9 TGTGCCAGCAGCTCACTAGGGAGGACAGGCGGGGAGCTGTTTTTT CASSSLGRTGGELFF
TRBJ2-2 . TRBD2 TRBV27 TGTGCCAGCAGAGTAAGCGGGAGGGCTACCGGGGAGCTGTTTTTT CASRVSGRATGELFF
TRBJ1-6 . . TRBV11-3 TGTGCCAGCAGCTTAGGTCGACGGAGATTAAATTCACCCCTCCACTTT CASSLGRRRLNSPLHF
TRBJ1-1 . TRBD1 TRBV28 TGTGCCAGCCTAGTCGACAGGGGCACTGAAGCTTTCTTT CASLVDRGTEAFF
TRBJ1-1 . . TRBV28 TGTGCCAGCAGTTTGCGGGGTTCTGAAGCTTTCTTT CASSLRGSEAFF
TRBJ1-4 . . TRBV30 TGTGCCTGGGGGGGCCATGTGGGTGGAACTAATGAAAAACTGTTTTTT CAWGGHVGGTNEKLFF
TRBJ1-5 . . TRBV6-1 TGTGCCAGCAGTGAATTCGGACTGATCAATCAGCCCCAGCATTTT CASSEFGLINQPQHF
TRBJ1-1 . TRBD1 TRBV18 TGTGCCAGCTCGCCTCTCACAGGGGGGAGGAACACTGAAGCTTTCTTT CASSPLTGGRNTEAFF
TRBJ2-3 . . TRBV10-1 TGCGCCAGCAGCGGAGCGGCGGGGGCAAGCACAGATACGCAGTATTTT CASSGAAGASTDTQYF
TRBJ1-2 . . TRBV12-5 TGTGCTAGTGGTTTGGCCCGGGACAAAGGCTACACCTTC CASGLARDKGYTF
TRBJ1-5 . TRBD1 TRBV6-2/TRBV6-3 TGTGCCAGCAGTCCGGGACAGGGTATTGTTGCCCAGCATTTT CASSPGQGIVAQHF
TRBJ1-6 . TRBD1 TRBV11-2 TGTGCCAGCAGCCTTCAGGGGGCGCATTCACCCCTCCACTTT CASSLQGAHSPLHF
TRBJ1-5 . . TRBV9 TGTGCCAGCAGCAAGGACAGTAGGCAGGATCAGCCCCAGCATTTT CASSKDSRQDQPQHF
TRBJ1-4 once TRBD1 TRBV6-4 TGTGCCAGCAGTGACTCGAAGGGGGCGGAAAAACTGTTTTTT CASSDSKGAEKLFF
TRBJ2-2 . . TRBV28 TGTGCCAGCCAGGTGGGAGGTACCCCGGACACCGGGGAGCTGTTTTTT CASQVGGTPDTGELFF
TRBJ2-1 . TRBD1 TRBV2 TGTGCCAGCAGTGAGGTCAGGGGGCCGGACAATGAGCAGTTCTTC CASSEVRGPDNEQFF
TRBJ1-2 . . TRBV27 TGTGCCAGCAGTCTCGACCAGGTCCATGGCTACACCTTC CASSLDQVHGYTF
TRBJ1-4 . . TRBV7-9 TGTGCCAGCAGCTTAGACACAAATGAAAAACTGTTTTTT CASSLDTNEKLFF
TRBJ1-3 . TRBD1 TRBV19 TGTGCCAGTAGTACGGTAGGGGGCACTGGAAACACCATATATTTT CASSTVGGTGNTIYF
TRBJ1-1 . TRBD1 TRBV30 TGTGCCTGGAGCAACAGGGGCACTGAAGCTTTCTTT CAWSNRGTEAFF
TRBJ1-3 . . TRBV25-1 TGTGCCAGCCGCGGGGGATACACCATATATTTT CASRGGYTIYF
TRBJ1-5 . . TRBV6-6 TGTGCCAGCAGGGGGGGAATAAGCAATCAGCCCCAGCATTTT CASRGGISNQPQHF
TRBJ1-3 . . TRBV2 TGTGCCAGCAGCCGAGTCTCAGCGATTGGAAACACCATATATTTT CASSRVSAIGNTIYF
TRBJ2-2 once . TRBV2 TGTGCCAGCAGTGAATCCCAGGCGCGCGTCCGGGAGCTGTTTTTT CASSESQARVRELFF
TRBJ2-7 . TRBD1 TRBV4-1 TGCGCCAGCAGCCTAAGTCCCGGGACAGTTTCCTACGAGCAGTACTTC CASSLSPGTVSYEQYF
TRBJ1-1 once TRBD1 TRBV9 TGTGCCAGCAGCCCCCGGACAGGCGTGAACACTGAAGCTTTCTTT CASSPRTGVNTEAFF